This is a list of T cell receptor beta chains from one sample in a study of CD8+CD57+ T cells in acquired aplastic anemia. TCRdb re-called the reads with MiXCR, one entry per CDR3 protein. Of around 200,000 distinct CDR3 sequences in the sample, around 50% were seen once. Sequences were obtained from sorted CD4+, CD8+, or CD8+CD57+ T cells (not recorded which) from PBMCs. The receptors derive from a human donor with aplastic anemia. Both conserved end residues are part of each CDR3. Each record gives: clone size, V gene, J gene, D gene, CDR3 DNA, CDR3 protein. A D gene is named only where the DNA matches it firmly. Only part of the rows carry a size: once, few, many, or a class if the clone is expanded.

.	TRBV11-2	TRBJ2-5	TRBD2	TGTGCCAGCAGCTTAGTTTTCGCTCGGGGCGGGCTAGCGGGGAACGAAGAGACCCAGTACTTC	CASSLVFARGGLAGNEETQYF
.	TRBV9	TRBJ1-1	.	TGTGCCAGCAGCGTACGCCATGGGGCAGAAGCTTTCTTT	CASSVRHGAEAFF
many	TRBV5-1	TRBJ2-5	TRBD2	TGCGCCAGCAGCTTGCAGTCGGCGGGGGGGCCGGAGACCCAGTACTTC	CASSLQSAGGPETQYF
many	TRBV6-1	TRBJ1-5	TRBD1	TGTGCCAGCAGTCCGGACAGGGGCTATCAGCCCCAGCATTTT	CASSPDRGYQPQHF
.	TRBV6-2/TRBV6-3	TRBJ2-1	TRBD2	TGTGCCAGCAGTTACCGTCGGGGGGAGCGGCAGTTCTTC	CASSYRRGERQFF
.	TRBV20-1	TRBJ1-2	.	TGCAGTGCGGGGACGTTGCTCTATGGCTACACCTTC	CSAGTLLYGYTF
.	TRBV4-2	TRBJ2-7	TRBD2	TGTGCCAGCAGCCAAAAGGGGACTACCTACTACGAGCAGTACTTC	CASSQKGTTYYEQYF
many	TRBV7-9	TRBJ2-2	.	TGTGCCAGCAGCCGCGACAGGAACACCGGGGAGCTGTTTTTT	CASSRDRNTGELFF
many	TRBV11-1	TRBJ1-2	TRBD1	TGTGCCAGCAGCCCCGCCGGGACAGCCGCTAGCTATGGCTACACCTTC	CASSPAGTAASYGYTF
many	TRBV10-3	TRBJ1-3	TRBD1	TGTGCCATCAACCCGACAGGGACTGGAAACACCATATATTTT	CAINPTGTGNTIYF
.	TRBV20-1	TRBJ1-1	.	TGCAGTTTGAGGGACACTGAAGCTTTCTTT	CSLRDTEAFF
.	TRBV20-1	TRBJ1-1	.	TGCAGTGCTAGACACTTCACTGAAGCTTTCTTT	CSARHFTEAFF
many	TRBV29-1	TRBJ2-3	TRBD1	TGCAGCGTTGGGGCAGGGGGCCAGACAGATACGCAGTATTTT	CSVGAGGQTDTQYF
.	TRBV6-2/TRBV6-3	TRBJ1-5	TRBD1	TGTGCCAGCAGCCGCTCGACAGGGGGCGGTGGGCCCCAGCATTTT	CASSRSTGGGGPQHF
few	TRBV10-3	TRBJ2-6	.	TGTGCCATCAGTGAGTTGGGTTCTGGGGCCAACGTCCTGACTTTC	CAISELGSGANVLTF
.	TRBV29-1	TRBJ2-7	TRBD1	TGCAGCGTGAGTACGGGACAGGGCTACGAGCAGTACTTC	CSVSTGQGYEQYF
many	TRBV5-1	TRBJ2-7	.	TGCGCCAGCAGCTTGGCGTGGACAGACTACGAGCAGTACTTC	CASSLAWTDYEQYF
.	TRBV7-9	TRBJ1-2	.	TGTGCCAGCAGCTTAGGCACGGGGGCTACAGATGGCTACACCTTC	CASSLGTGATDGYTF
.	TRBV20-1	TRBJ2-1	TRBD2	TGCAGTGCTCCCGGACTAGCGGGAGCGTCTTACAATGAGCAGTTCTTC	CSAPGLAGASYNEQFF
.	TRBV19	TRBJ1-2	TRBD1	TGTGCCAGTAGTATCGCAGGGGGCGAAGGTGACTATGGCTACACCTTC	CASSIAGGEGDYGYTF
.	TRBV24-1	TRBJ2-2	TRBD2	TGTGCCACCAGTGGCACTAGCGAGGAGGCGAACACCGGGGAGCTGTTTTTC	CATSGTSEEANTGELFF
.	TRBV6-4	TRBJ2-1	TRBD1	TGTGCCAGCAGTGACTCCCTCCCGGGACAGGGGAGGAATGAGCAGTTCTTC	CASSDSLPGQGRNEQFF
few	TRBV7-2	TRBJ1-1	TRBD1	TGTGCCAGCAGCTTAGGGTGGACCTTGGACAGGAGCGGTGAAGCTTTCTTT	CASSLGWTLDRSGEAFF
many	TRBV7-9	TRBJ2-2	.	TGTGCCAGCAGCGGCCCCCAGGGCAGCGGCGGGGAGCTGTTTTTT	CASSGPQGSGGELFF
few	TRBV12-3/TRBV12-4	TRBJ1-1	.	TGTGCCAGCAGTGAGCGGGGATGGGACACTGAAGCTTTCTTT	CASSERGWDTEAFF
.	TRBV24-1	TRBJ1-2	.	TGTGCCAGCAGTATAAATGGACAGCCGGGAAACACCTTC	CASSINGQPGNTF
few	TRBV7-3	TRBJ1-1	.	TGTGCCAGCAGGCAACCTAACGGGGAAGCTTTCTTT	CASRQPNGEAFF
many	TRBV20-1	TRBJ2-1	.	TGCAGTGGGCAGCGTGGACCCTCCTACAATGAGCAGTTCTTC	CSGQRGPSYNEQFF
few	TRBV6-4	TRBJ2-5	.	TGTGCCAGCAGTCCAGTCGAGACCCAGTACTTC	CASSPVETQYF
many	TRBV4-1	TRBJ2-7	.	TGCGCCAGCAGCCCCACGACGGGGGGCGTGTATTACGAGCAGTACTTC	CASSPTTGGVYYEQYF
many	TRBV5-1	TRBJ1-2	TRBD1	TGCGCCAGCAGTCCCGGGGACAGGGAAAACTATGGCTACACCTTC	CASSPGDRENYGYTF
.	TRBV2	TRBJ2-7	TRBD1	TGTGCCAGCACCCCGGACAGGGACTACGAGCAGTACTTC	CASTPDRDYEQYF
.	TRBV7-3	TRBJ1-2	.	TGTGCCAGCAGCCTCGTTGGTCGGACAGATTATGGCTACACCTTC	CASSLVGRTDYGYTF
many	TRBV11-3	TRBJ2-7	.	TGTGCCAGCAGCTTAGGCCGCTACTACGAGCAGTACTTC	CASSLGRYYEQYF
many	TRBV25-1	TRBJ1-6	.	TGTGCCAGCAGTGGTCAGGGGCAGTATAATTCACCCCTCCACTTT	CASSGQGQYNSPLHF
.	TRBV4-2	TRBJ2-3	TRBD2	TGTGCCAGCAGCATAGACGGGGGGGCCCTTGAAGGTACGCAGTATTTT	CASSIDGGALEGTQYF
.	TRBV2	TRBJ1-1	.	TGTGCCAGCAGTGAAGGGGTCAGGGCTGAAGCTTTCTTT	CASSEGVRAEAFF
once	TRBV20-1	TRBJ2-1	.	TGCAGTGCAGCACCAGTGAGCTCCTACAATGAGCAGTTCTTC	CSAAPVSSYNEQFF
many	TRBV24-1	TRBJ2-3	.	TGTGCCACCAGTGACCCCGGGACCCCCACAGATACGCAGTATTTT	CATSDPGTPTDTQYF
.	TRBV20-1	TRBJ1-6	.	TGCAGTGCTACCGACGGGGGGGGCGAGGTTTCACCCCTCCACTTT	CSATDGGGEVSPLHF
.	TRBV7-9	TRBJ2-3	.	TGTGCCAGCAGCTACACGATGGACTCTACTACGCAGTATTTT	CASSYTMDSTTQYF
.	TRBV2	TRBJ2-3	.	TGTGCCAGCCTCGGGTCAACGAGCACAGATACGCAGTATTTT	CASLGSTSTDTQYF
.	TRBV6-1	TRBJ1-4	.	TGTGCCAGCATAAGGGGACTGACCTACGAAAAACTGTTTTTT	CASIRGLTYEKLFF
.	TRBV7-8	TRBJ2-7	.	TGTGCCAGCAGCCTCAACATCTACGAGCAGTACTTC	CASSLNIYEQYF
.	TRBV4-2	TRBJ2-3	TRBD2	TGTGCCAGCAGCCAAAGGTCTAGCGGGGGGGCCACAGATACGCAGTATTTT	CASSQRSSGGATDTQYF
.	TRBV7-2	TRBJ1-2	.	TGTGCCAGCAGCGTAGGTGCAGGATATGGCTACACCTTC	CASSVGAGYGYTF
few	TRBV19	TRBJ1-2	.	TGTGCCAGTTCGTCGTATACCTATGGCTACACCTTC	CASSSYTYGYTF
.	TRBV19	TRBJ1-2	.	TGTGCCAGTAGTATTTCGGGCGTCATGGGCTACACCTTC	CASSISGVMGYTF
many	TRBV5-1	TRBJ2-1	TRBD2	TGCGCCAGCAGCTTGTACGGGGGGGTGGTAAACAATGAGCAGTTCTTC	CASSLYGGVVNNEQFF
once	TRBV2	TRBJ2-7	TRBD2	TGTGCCAGCACTCCTAGCGGGGGTTCCGTCCACGAGCAGTACTTC	CASTPSGGSVHEQYF